This paragraph covers one T cell receptor (beta chain) sequence. Antigen specificity is unknown. The data were obtained in a study of T cells after yellow fever vaccination. Findings of the study overall: In post-booster samples, most primary-vaccination clones reappeared (about 95% CD4, 75% to 90% CD8).

Using its own MiXCR run on the 5' RACE reads, TCRdb lists one record per CDR3 protein. The profile covers a few hundred thousand distinct CDR3 sequences, with less than 20% appearing a single time and approximately 15% taken by the ten largest. Germline CDR1 reads SGHDN; CDR2 reads FVKESK. V was pared by 3 bases and J by 8 bases, with 19 bases between. The CDR3 contains 15 residues. V and J are TRBV14 and TRBJ1-1, with D unresolved. The material was PBMCs, obtained around 5 days after the first yellow fever vaccination. This receptor was obtained from a man aged 18 to 35 who received the YFV17D yellow fever vaccine. The CDR3 sequence: CASSQLNGPSLEAFF. The CDR3 DNA reads as TGTGCCAGCAGCCAGTTAAATGGACCCTCTCTGGAAGCTTTCTTT. Variable domain in full (rest from reference TRBV14 and TRBJ1-1): EAGVTQFPSHSVIEKGQTVTLRCDPISGHDNLYWYRRVMGKEIKFLLHFVKESKQDESGMPNNRFLAERTGGTYSTLKVQPAELEDSGVYFCASSQLNGPSLEAFFGQGTRLTVV.